This T cell receptor beta chain was found in a study of cytomegalovirus exposure and HLA in healthy donors. Study-wide findings and caveats: It was 150 to 200 TCR beta chains that were listed as cytomegalovirus-associated.

Using immunoSEQ multiplex PCR, the repertoire was profiled, and TCRdb retains in-frame clones only, with some absent. Here the sample spans about 330,000 clones, roughly nine tenths being singletons. In its sample, this clone was seen a few times. Its matching antigen is unknown. Sequenced material: PBMCs. This TCR derives from a woman aged 30 to 39 in good health and CMV-seropositive.

CDR3 in amino acids: CASSYGQVTDTQYF. The CDR3 region has the DNA TGTGCCAGCAGTTACGGGCAGGTCACAGATACGCAGTATTTT. This rearrangement joins TRBV6-5 to TRBJ2-3; D remains ambiguous. Germline V gene sequence: CDR1 MNHEY, CDR2 SVGAGI. V gave up 2 bases and J gave up 2 bases, with 8 bases separating them. This CDR3 is built from 14 residues.